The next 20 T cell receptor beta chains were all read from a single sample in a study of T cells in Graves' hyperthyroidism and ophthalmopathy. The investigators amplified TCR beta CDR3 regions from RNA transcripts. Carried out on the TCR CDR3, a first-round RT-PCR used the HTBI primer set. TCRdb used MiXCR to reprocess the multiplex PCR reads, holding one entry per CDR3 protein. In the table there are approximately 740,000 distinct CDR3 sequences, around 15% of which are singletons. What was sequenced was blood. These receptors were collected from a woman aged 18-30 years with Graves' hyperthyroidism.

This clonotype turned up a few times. In nucleotides, the CDR3 is TGCGCCAGCAGCCAAGATACGGGAGGCCCCTACGAGCAGTACTTC. Its translation: CASSQDTGGPYEQYF. This chain uses TRBV4-3 with TRBJ2-7, with TRBD2 matching 7 bases. V gave up 0 bases and J gave up 2 bases; unmatched junction bases: 4. The germline gives CDR1 LGHNA, CDR2 YSLEER. The CDR3 covers 15 residues.

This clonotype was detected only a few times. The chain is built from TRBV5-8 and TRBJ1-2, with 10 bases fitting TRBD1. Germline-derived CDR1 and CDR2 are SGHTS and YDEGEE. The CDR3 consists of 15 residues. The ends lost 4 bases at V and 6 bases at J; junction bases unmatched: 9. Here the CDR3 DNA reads TGTGCCAGCAGCCATAGACAGGGGGCATTTGATGGCTACACCTTC. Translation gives CASSHRQGAFDGYTF.

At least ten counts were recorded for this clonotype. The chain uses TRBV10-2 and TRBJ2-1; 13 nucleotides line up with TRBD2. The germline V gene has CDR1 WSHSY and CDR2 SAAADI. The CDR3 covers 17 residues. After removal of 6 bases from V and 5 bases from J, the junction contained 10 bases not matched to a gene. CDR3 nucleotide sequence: TGCGCCAGCAGCGATTACCGGACTAGCGGGAGTAACAATGAGCAGTTCTTC. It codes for CASSDYRTSGSNNEQFF.

The CDR3 spells CSAAWVGRGQYF. The CDR3 bases are TGCAGTGCTGCCTGGGTTGGGCGTGGGCAGTATTTT. This sequence joins TRBV20-1 and TRBJ2-3, with D unresolved. The germline CDR1 and CDR2 sequences are DFQATT and SNEGSKA (reference sequence). The CDR3 runs to 12 residues. Trimming cost V 5 bases and J 11 bases, with 17 bases left between them.

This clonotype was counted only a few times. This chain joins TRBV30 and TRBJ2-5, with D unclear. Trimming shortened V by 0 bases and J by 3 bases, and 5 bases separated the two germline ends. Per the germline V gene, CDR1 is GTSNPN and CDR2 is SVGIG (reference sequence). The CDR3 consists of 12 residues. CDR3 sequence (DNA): TGTGCCTGGAGTGTAACGAAAGAGACCCAGTACTTC. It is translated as CAWSVTKETQYF. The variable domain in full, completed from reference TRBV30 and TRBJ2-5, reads SQTIHQWPATLVQPVGSPLSLECTVEGTSNPNLYWYRQAAGRGLQLLFYSVGIGQISSEVPQNLSASRPQDRQFILSSKKLLLSDSGFYLCAWSVTKETQYFGPGTRLLVL.

CDR3 sequence: CASSLVRGPSYNEQFF. The CDR3 nucleotides are TGTGCCAGCAGCTTAGTTCGGGGGCCCTCCTACAATGAGCAGTTCTTC. The rearrangement links TRBV11-2 to TRBJ2-1; either TRBD1 or TRBD2 may fit D (6 bases each). The length of the CDR3 is 16 residues. V was cut by 1 base and J by 0 bases, with 10 bases left in between. CDR1 and CDR2 (germline): SGHAT, FQNNGV. Together with reference TRBV11-2 and TRBJ2-1, the CDR3 gives the full variable domain: EAGVAQSPRYKIIEKRQSVAFWCNPISGHATLYWYQQILGQGPKLLIQFQNNGVVDDSQLPKDRFSAERLKGVDSTLKIQPAKLEDSAVYLCASSLVRGPSYNEQFFGPGTRLTVL.

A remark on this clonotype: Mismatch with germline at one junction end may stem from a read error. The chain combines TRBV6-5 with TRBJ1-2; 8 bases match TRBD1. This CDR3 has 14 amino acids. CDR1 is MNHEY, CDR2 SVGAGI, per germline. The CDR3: CASGYSRQGTGYTF. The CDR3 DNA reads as TGTGCCAGCGGTTACTCCCGACAGGGGACTGGCTACACCTTC.

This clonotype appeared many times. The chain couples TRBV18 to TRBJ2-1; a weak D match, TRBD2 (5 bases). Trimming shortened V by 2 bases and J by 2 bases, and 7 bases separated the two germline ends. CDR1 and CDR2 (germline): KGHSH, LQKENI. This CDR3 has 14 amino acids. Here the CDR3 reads CASSPGSPYNEQFF. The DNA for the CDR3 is TGTGCCAGCTCACCAGGGAGTCCCTACAATGAGCAGTTCTTC.

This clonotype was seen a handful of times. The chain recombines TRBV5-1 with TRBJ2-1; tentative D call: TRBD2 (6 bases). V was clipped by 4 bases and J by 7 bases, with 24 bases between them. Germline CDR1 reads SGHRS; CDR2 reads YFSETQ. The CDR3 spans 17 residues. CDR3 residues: CASSGGKTSLGYNEQFF. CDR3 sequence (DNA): TGCGCCAGCAGCGGGGGGAAAACTTCCCTGGGTTATAATGAGCAGTTCTTC.

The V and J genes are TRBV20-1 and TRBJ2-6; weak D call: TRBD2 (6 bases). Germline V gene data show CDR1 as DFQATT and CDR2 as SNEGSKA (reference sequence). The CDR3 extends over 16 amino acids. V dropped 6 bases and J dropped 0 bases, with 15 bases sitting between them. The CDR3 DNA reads TGCAGTGCCCGGACGGAGGGAGTCTCTGGGGCCAACGTCCTGACTTTC. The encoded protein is CSARTEGVSGANVLTF.

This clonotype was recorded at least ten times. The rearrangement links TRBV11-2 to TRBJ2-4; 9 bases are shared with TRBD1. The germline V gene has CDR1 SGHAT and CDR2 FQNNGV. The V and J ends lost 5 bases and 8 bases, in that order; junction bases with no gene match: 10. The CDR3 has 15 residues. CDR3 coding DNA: TGTGCCAGCAGCGCCTCACCGGGACAGGGAGACATTCAGTACTTC. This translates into CASSASPGQGDIQYF.

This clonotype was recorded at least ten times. CDR3 in DNA: TGTGCCAGCAGCCTCAGAGGGCCCACAGATACGCAGTATTTT. As protein: CASSLRGPTDTQYF. The chain combines TRBV3-1 with TRBJ2-3; the D gene is possibly TRBD2 (5 bases). This CDR3 has 14 amino acids. Germline values: CDR1 LGHDT, CDR2 YNNKEL (reference sequence). V lost 4 bases and J 2 bases, leaving 10 bases between the germline ends.

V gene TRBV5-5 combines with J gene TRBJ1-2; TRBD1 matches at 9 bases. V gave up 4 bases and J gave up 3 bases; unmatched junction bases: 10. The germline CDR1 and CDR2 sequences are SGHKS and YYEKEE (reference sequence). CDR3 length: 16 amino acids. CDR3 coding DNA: TGTGCCAGCAGCCAAGTGGACAGGGGAGGGTACTATGGCTACACCTTC. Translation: CASSQVDRGGYYGYTF.

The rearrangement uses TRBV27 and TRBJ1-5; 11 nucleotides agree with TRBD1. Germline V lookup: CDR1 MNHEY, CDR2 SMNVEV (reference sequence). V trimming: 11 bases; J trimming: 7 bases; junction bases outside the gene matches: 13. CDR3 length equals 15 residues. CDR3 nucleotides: TGTGCCTACAATCGGACAGGGGGCGAGGGCCAGCCCCAGCATTTT. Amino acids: CAYNRTGGEGQPQHF.

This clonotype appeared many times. CDR3 amino acids: CAISESWAGYTF. The CDR3 DNA is TGTGCCATCAGTGAGTCGTGGGCCGGCTACACCTTC. The rearrangement uses TRBV10-3 and TRBJ1-2; D is unclear. V lost 0 bases and J lost 8, with 7 bases in between. From germline, CDR1 is ENHRY and CDR2 SYGVKD. The CDR3 runs 12 residues.

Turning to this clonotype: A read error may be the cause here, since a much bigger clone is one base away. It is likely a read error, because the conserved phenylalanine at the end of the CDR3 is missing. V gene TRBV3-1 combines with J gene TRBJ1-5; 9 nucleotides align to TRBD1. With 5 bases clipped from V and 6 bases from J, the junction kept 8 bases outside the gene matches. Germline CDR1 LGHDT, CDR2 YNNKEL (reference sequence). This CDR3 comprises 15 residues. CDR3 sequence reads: CASSSGTGKTQPQHL. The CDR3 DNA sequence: TGTGCCAGCAGCTCCGGGACAGGGAAAACTCAGCCCCAGCATCTT.

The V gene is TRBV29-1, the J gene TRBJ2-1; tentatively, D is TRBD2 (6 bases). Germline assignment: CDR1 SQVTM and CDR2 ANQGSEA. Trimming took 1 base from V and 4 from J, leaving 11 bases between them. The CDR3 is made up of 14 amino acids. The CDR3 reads CSVEGVRDYNEQFF. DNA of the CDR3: TGCAGCGTTGAAGGAGTGCGGGATTACAATGAGCAGTTCTTC.

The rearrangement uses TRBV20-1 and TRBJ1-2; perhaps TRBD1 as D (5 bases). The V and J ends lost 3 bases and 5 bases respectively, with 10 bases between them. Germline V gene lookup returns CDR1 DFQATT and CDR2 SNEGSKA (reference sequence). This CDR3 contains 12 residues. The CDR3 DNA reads TGCAGTGCTAGGTGGGACTCTTATGGCTACACCTTC. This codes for CSARWDSYGYTF.

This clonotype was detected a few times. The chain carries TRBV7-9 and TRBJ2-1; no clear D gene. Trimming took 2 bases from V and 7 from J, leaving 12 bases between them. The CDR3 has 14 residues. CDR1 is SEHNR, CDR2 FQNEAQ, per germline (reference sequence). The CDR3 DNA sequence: TGTGCCAGCAGCTTATCCCAGCTTTGGAATGAGCAGTTCTTC. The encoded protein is CASSLSQLWNEQFF. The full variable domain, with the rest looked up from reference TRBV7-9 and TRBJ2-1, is DTGVSQNPRHKITKRGQNVTFRCDPISEHNRLYWYRQTLGQGPEFLTYFQNEAQLEKSRLLSDRFSAERPKGSFSTLEIQRTEQGDSAMYLCASSLSQLWNEQFFGPGTRLTVL.

The CDR3 DNA follows: TGTGCCTGGAGTGTCCGGCCCCAAGCGGGGGAGCAGTACTTC. As protein: CAWSVRPQAGEQYF. The V and J genes are TRBV30 and TRBJ2-7; 7 bases fit TRBD2. V dropped 0 bases and J dropped 7; count of bases not matched to a gene: 9. The germline V gene has CDR1 GTSNPN and CDR2 SVGIG (reference sequence). The CDR3 sequence is 14 residues long.